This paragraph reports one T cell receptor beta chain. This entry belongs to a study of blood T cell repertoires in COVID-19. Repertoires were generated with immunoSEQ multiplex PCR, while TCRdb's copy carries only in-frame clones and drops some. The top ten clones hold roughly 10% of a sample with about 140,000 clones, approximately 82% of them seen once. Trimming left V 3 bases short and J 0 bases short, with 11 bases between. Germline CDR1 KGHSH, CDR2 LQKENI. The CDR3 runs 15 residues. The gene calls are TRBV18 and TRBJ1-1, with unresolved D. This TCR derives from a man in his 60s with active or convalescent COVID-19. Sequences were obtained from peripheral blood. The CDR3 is CASSPWRDLNTEAFF. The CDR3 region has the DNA TGTGCCAGCTCACCCTGGCGGGATTTGAACACTGAAGCTTTCTTT.